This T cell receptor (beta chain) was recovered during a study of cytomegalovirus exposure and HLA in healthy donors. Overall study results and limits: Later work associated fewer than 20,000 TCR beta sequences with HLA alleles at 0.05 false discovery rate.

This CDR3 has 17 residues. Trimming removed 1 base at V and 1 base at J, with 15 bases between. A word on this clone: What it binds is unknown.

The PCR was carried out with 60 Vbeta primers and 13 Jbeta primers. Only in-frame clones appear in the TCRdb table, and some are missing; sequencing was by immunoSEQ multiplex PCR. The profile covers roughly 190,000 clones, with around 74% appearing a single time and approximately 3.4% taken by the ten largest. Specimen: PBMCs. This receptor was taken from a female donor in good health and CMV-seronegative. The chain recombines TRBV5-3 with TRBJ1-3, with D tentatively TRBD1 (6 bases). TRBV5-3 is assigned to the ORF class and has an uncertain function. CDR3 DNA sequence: TGTGCCAGAAGCTTGTTACAGGGTCCGGAATCTGGAAACACCATATATTTT. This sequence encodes CARSLLQGPESGNTIYF.